The 26 T cell receptor beta chains listed next were all sequenced from one sample in a study of blood T cell repertoires in COVID-19. Here immunoSEQ multiplex PCR was the method, and the copy in TCRdb shows in-frame clones only, minus some. The repertoire consists of about 14,000 clones, with around 69% occurring once and the leading ten covering around 20%. The sample consisted of peripheral blood. These receptor sequences come from a boy between 2 and 10 years old with active or convalescent COVID-19.

By its share, this clone is medium-sized. The chain links TRBV6-1 to TRBJ1-5; no definite D call. The CDR3 covers 12 residues. Trimming stripped 1 base from V and 7 bases from J, with 5 bases between. CDR1 MNHNS and CDR2 SASEGT come from the germline V gene. The CDR3 DNA sequence: TGTGCCAGCAGTGAAGATGGCCAGCCCCAGCATTTT. It codes for CASSEDGQPQHF.

This clone was seen only a few times. The gene calls are TRBV28 and TRBJ2-1; the D is unclear. The V and J ends lost 1 base and 0 bases respectively, with 10 bases between them. The CDR3 has 16 amino acids. The germline gives CDR1 MDHEN, CDR2 SYDVKM. In DNA form, the CDR3 reads TGTGCCAGCAGTTTATTCTCCTCTAGCTCCTACAATGAGCAGTTCTTC. Protein: CASSLFSSSSYNEQFF. The full variable domain, in which reference TRBV28 and TRBJ2-1 provide the parts outside the CDR3, is DVKVTQSSRYLVKRTGEKVFLECVQDMDHENMFWYRQDPGLGLRLIYFSYDVKMKEKGDIPEGYSVSREKKERFSLILESASTNQTSMYLCASSLFSSSSYNEQFFGPGTRLTVL.

This sequence joins TRBV9 and TRBJ2-3, with D possibly being TRBD2 (6 bases). Germline lookup yields CDR1 SGDLS and CDR2 YYNGEE. Trimming pared 3 bases from V and 3 bases from J, leaving 14 bases between. The CDR3 covers 15 residues. The CDR3 loop reads CASSGGVRGTDTQYF. CDR3 in DNA: TGTGCCAGCAGCGGCGGGGTTCGAGGTACAGATACGCAGTATTTT.

This clone showed up just once. V usage is TRBV19 and J usage is TRBJ1-4, with D perhaps TRBD1 (6 bases). Germline V gives CDR1 LNHDA, CDR2 SQIVND (reference sequence). Trimming removed 3 bases from V and 0 bases from J, with 11 bases in between. This CDR3 comprises 16 residues. As DNA, the CDR3 is TGTGCCAGTAGTATCGGGGACAAAGCAACTAATGAAAAACTGTTTTTT. This sequence encodes CASSIGDKATNEKLFF. The variable domain in full, completed from reference TRBV19 and TRBJ1-4, reads DGGITQSPKYLFRKEGQNVTLSCEQNLNHDAMYWYRQDPGQGLRLIYYSQIVNDFQKGDIAEGYSVSREKKESFPLTVTSAQKNPTAFYLCASSIGDKATNEKLFFGSGTQLSVL.

This chain uses TRBV2 with TRBJ1-3, with D maybe TRBD1 (5 bases). Germline CDR1 SNHLY, CDR2 FYNNEI. CDR3 length equals 13 residues. Trimming stripped 4 bases from V and 2 bases from J, with 6 bases between. The CDR3 spells CASSGQPGNTIYF. In nucleotides, the CDR3 is TGTGCCAGCAGTGGACAGCCTGGAAACACCATATATTTT.

The chain has TRBV4-2 and TRBJ1-2; D may be TRBD1 (5 bases). Per the germline V gene, CDR1 is LGHNA and CDR2 is YNFKEQ. V was pared by 4 bases and J by 0 bases, with 18 bases between. The CDR3 consists of 17 residues. Here the CDR3 reads CASSLQGAGLANYGYTF. The CDR3 DNA sequence: TGTGCCAGCAGCCTCCAGGGTGCCGGGTTAGCTAACTATGGCTACACCTTC.

CDR3 amino acids: CASSQAVRTSGNNEQFF. The CDR3 region has the DNA TGTGCCAGCAGCCAAGCGGTAAGGACTAGCGGAAACAATGAGCAGTTCTTC. The chain couples TRBV3-1 (or the pseudogene TRBV3-2) to TRBJ2-1, with TRBD2 identical over 10 bases. J was trimmed by 5 bases and V by 1 base; bases with no gene match: 8. The CDR3 extends over 17 amino acids. The germline gives CDR1 LGHDT, CDR2 YNNKEL (reference sequence).

This chain links TRBV5-1 with TRBJ2-7, with TRBD2 matching over 11 bases. Germline CDR1 SGHRS, CDR2 YFSETQ. The CDR3 extends over 16 amino acids. The ends lost 2 bases at V and 0 bases at J; junction bases unmatched: 4. The CDR3 nucleotides read TGCGCCAGCAGCTTCTTAGCGGGAGGGGTCTCCTACGAGCAGTACTTC. Residues: CASSFLAGGVSYEQYF.

This chain uses TRBV30 with TRBJ1-2, with D unresolved. V lost 3 bases and J 3 bases, leaving 17 bases between the germline ends. Germline V gene data show CDR1 as GTSNPN and CDR2 as SVGIG (reference sequence). The CDR3 is 15 amino acids. The CDR3 DNA is TGTGCCTGGAGGTCAAGGCGCGGTCCTTACTATGGCTACACCTTC. It translates to CAWRSRRGPYYGYTF. The full variable domain, its missing parts supplied by reference TRBV30 and TRBJ1-2, is SQTIHQWPATLVQPVGSPLSLECTVEGTSNPNLYWYRQAAGRGLQLLFYSVGIGQISSEVPQNLSASRPQDRQFILSSKKLLLSDSGFYLCAWRSRRGPYYGYTFGSGTRLTVV.

The chain employs TRBV7-9 and TRBJ1-6; 9 bases match TRBD1. The CDR3 is made up of 15 amino acids. Trimming at V came to 1 base and at J to 10 bases, leaving 5 bases not matched to a gene. CDR1 and CDR2 (germline): SEHNR, FQNEAQ (reference sequence). The CDR3 loop is CASSLDGTGRSPLHF. The CDR3 DNA sequence: TGTGCCAGCAGCTTAGATGGGACAGGGCGCTCACCCCTCCACTTT. Complete variable domain (other parts from reference TRBV7-9 and TRBJ1-6): DTGVSQNPRHKITKRGQNVTFRCDPISEHNRLYWYRQTLGQGPEFLTYFQNEAQLEKSRLLSDRFSAERPKGSFSTLEIQRTEQGDSAMYLCASSLDGTGRSPLHFGNGTRLTVT.

This CDR3 is CASSLFEGAGNQPQHF. CDR3 DNA: TGTGCCAGCAGCTTATTCGAGGGCGCGGGCAATCAGCCCCAGCATTTT. The chain couples TRBV7-9 to TRBJ1-5; D is ambiguous. Trimming removed 2 bases at V and 2 bases at J, with 13 bases between. From germline, CDR1 is SEHNR and CDR2 FQNEAQ (reference sequence). This CDR3 has 16 residues. Supplemented by reference TRBV7-9 and TRBJ1-5, the full variable domain reads DTGVSQNPRHKITKRGQNVTFRCDPISEHNRLYWYRQTLGQGPEFLTYFQNEAQLEKSRLLSDRFSAERPKGSFSTLEIQRTEQGDSAMYLCASSLFEGAGNQPQHFGDGTRLSIL.

This clone was observed once. The chain carries TRBV7-8 and TRBJ2-3; no clear D gene. The germline gives CDR1 SGHVS, CDR2 FQNEAQ. The CDR3 contains 13 residues. Trimming removed 2 bases at V and 5 bases at J, with 8 bases between. In nucleotides, the CDR3 is TGTGCCAGCAGCTTAAACCCGGGAGATACGCAGTATTTT. This codes for CASSLNPGDTQYF.

The chain recombines TRBV7-9 with TRBJ2-7; possibly TRBD2 for D (6 bases). The germline CDR1 and CDR2 sequences are SEHNR and FQNEAQ (reference sequence). V dropped 5 bases and J dropped 3 bases, with 17 bases sitting between them. The CDR3 spans 15 residues. The CDR3 here is CASSTTGGAGYEQYF. DNA for the CDR3: TGTGCCAGCAGCACCACAGGAGGGGCTGGCTACGAGCAGTACTTC.

This clone has more than one count but fewer than ten. V is TRBV16 and J is TRBJ1-1; D is possibly TRBD1 (6 bases). Trimming left V 2 bases short and J 8 bases short, with 15 bases between. Germline CDR1 KGHSY, CDR2 FQNENV. The CDR3 covers 14 residues. In DNA, the CDR3 is TGTGCCAGCAGCCAACCCTTGACAGGTTCCGAAGCTTTCTTT. Its translation: CASSQPLTGSEAFF.

This clone was recorded a few times. The chain carries TRBV7-9 and TRBJ1-3; D remains unclear. The CDR3 consists of 16 residues. The V end lost 1 base, the J end lost 0 bases, and 10 bases lay between the germline ends. CDR1 is SEHNR, CDR2 FQNEAQ, per germline (reference sequence). CDR3 in DNA: TGTGCCAGCAGCTTAGACGCCATCGGCTCTGGAAACACCATATATTTT. Its translation: CASSLDAIGSGNTIYF.

The gene calls are TRBV6-6 and TRBJ2-7, with 8 bases lining up with TRBD1. This CDR3 spans 16 amino acids. From germline, CDR1 is MNHNY and CDR2 SVGAGI (reference sequence). Trimming removed 6 bases from V and 3 bases from J; junction bases left unmatched: 13. CDR3 sequence: CASRRDHGTGIYEQYV. The CDR3 DNA reads TGTGCCAGCAGGCGGGATCACGGGACAGGCATCTACGAGCAGTACGTC.

This sequence joins TRBV6-5 and TRBJ1-1; D possibly corresponds to TRBD1 (6 bases). V was trimmed by 6 bases and J by 13 bases, leaving 18 bases between them. Germline V gives CDR1 MNHEY, CDR2 SVGAGI. The CDR3 runs 12 residues. Here the CDR3 DNA reads TGTGCCAGCAGGCTTATGGGGGGGGCGGATTTCTTT. Translated: CASRLMGGADFF.

This CDR3 reads CASRPRGADSPLHF. CDR3 bases: TGTGCCAGCAGGCCCAGGGGGGCTGATTCACCCCTCCACTTT. The chain employs TRBV6-5 and TRBJ1-6; the match to TRBD1 covers 7 bases. The CDR3 length is 14 residues. Germline V gene sequence: CDR1 MNHEY, CDR2 SVGAGI. Trimming at V came to 6 bases and at J to 8 bases, leaving 7 bases not matched to a gene.

The genes are TRBV3-1 (or the pseudogene TRBV3-2) and TRBJ2-3; 10 bases line up with TRBD1. Germline V gene lookup returns CDR1 LGHDT and CDR2 YNNKEL (reference sequence). V shed 2 bases, J shed 4 bases, and the junction held 12 bases outside the gene matches. The CDR3 totals 18 residues. The CDR3 nucleotides read TGTGCCAGCAGCCAACTCCGACAGGGGGCAGTTCAGGCAGATACGCAGTATTTT. Translated: CASSQLRQGAVQADTQYF.

V usage is TRBV9 and J usage is TRBJ2-3, with 8 nucleotides matching TRBD2. Germline loops: CDR1 SGDLS, CDR2 YYNGEE. V lost 0 bases and J lost 1; bases outside the gene matches: 4. This CDR3 has 16 amino acids. CDR3 protein: CASSVGAGVGTDTQYF. CDR3 bases: TGTGCCAGCAGCGTAGGAGCGGGAGTTGGCACAGATACGCAGTATTTT.

As DNA, the CDR3 is TGCAGCACTGGACTGTCCGCCACATATGGCTACACCTTC. Protein: CSTGLSATYGYTF. This sequence joins TRBV29-1 and TRBJ1-2; D gene ambiguous. CDR1 and CDR2 from the germline V gene are SQVTM and ANQGSEA. The CDR3 runs to 13 residues. Trimming shortened V by 8 bases and J by 5 bases, and 18 bases separated the two germline ends. The entire variable domain, with the rest obtained from reference TRBV29-1 and TRBJ1-2, is as follows: SAVISQKPSRDICQRGTSLTIQCQVDSQVTMMFWYRQQPGQSLTLIATANQGSEATYESGFVIDKFPISRPNLTFSTLTVSNMSPEDSSIYLCSTGLSATYGYTFGSGTRLTVV.

The rearrangement links TRBV3-1 (or the pseudogene TRBV3-2) to TRBJ1-2; TRBD1 matches 8 bases. V trimming: 4 bases; J trimming: 2 bases; junction bases outside the gene matches: 0. The germline V gene encodes CDR1 LGHDT and CDR2 YNNKEL (reference sequence). The CDR3 runs to 13 residues. CDR3 residues: CASSRDRNYGYTF. DNA for the CDR3: TGTGCCAGCAGCCGGGACAGGAACTATGGCTACACCTTC.

This clone was observed a few times. This chain connects TRBV10-3 to TRBJ1-6, with no clear D. Between the trimmed V and J ends, which lost 2 bases and 12 bases, there was a span of 8 bases. Germline CDR1 reads ENHRY; CDR2 reads SYGVKD. The CDR3 has 12 residues. CDR3 DNA: TGTGCCATCAGTGAGGGCCCTCAACCCCTCCACTTT. Amino acid sequence: CAISEGPQPLHF.

This clone was observed a handful of times. The V call is TRBV18, the J call TRBJ1-3, with 7 bases matching TRBD1. Trimming removed 3 bases from V and 4 bases from J; junction bases left unmatched: 3. The CDR3 loop spans 14 amino acids. In germline, CDR1 is KGHSH, CDR2 LQKENI. The CDR3 region is CASSPGTEGNTIYF. The CDR3 region has the DNA TGTGCCAGCTCACCCGGGACAGAAGGAAACACCATATATTTT. Together with reference TRBV18 and TRBJ1-3, the CDR3 gives the full variable domain: NAGVMQNPRHLVRRRGQEARLRCSPMKGHSHVYWYRQLPEEGLKFMVYLQKENIIDESGMPKERFSAEFPKEGPSILRIQQVVRGDSAAYFCASSPGTEGNTIYFGEGSWLTVV.

This chain joins TRBV5-6 and TRBJ2-7; the D gene is possibly TRBD1 (6 bases). CDR1 and CDR2 from the germline V gene are SGHDT and YYEEEE. The CDR3 spans 18 residues. Trimming shortened V by 7 bases and J by 0 bases, and 26 bases separated the two germline ends. DNA for the CDR3: TGTGCCAGCGGATTTCGGAGATGGGGGCCCCCAAGCTCCTACGAGCAGTACTTC. Its protein product is CASGFRRWGPPSSYEQYF.

The chain employs TRBV19 and TRBJ1-2; no firm D call. The V end was cut by 9 bases, the J end by 4 bases, with 15 bases between. The germline V gene has CDR1 LNHDA and CDR2 SQIVND (reference sequence). The CDR3 consists of 13 residues. CDR3 DNA: TGTGCCAGCAACGATAACGCGTTCTATGGCTACACCTTC. Translated: CASNDNAFYGYTF.